The 22 T cell receptor beta chains below were found in one sample sequenced in a study of response to subunit inactivated influenza vaccine. MiXCR was run by TCRdb on the RT-PCR reads, yielding one entry per CDR3 protein. The data show some 500,000 distinct CDR3 sequences, with around 25% seen just once and 1.5% to 2% held by the top ten. The material sequenced was CD4+ T cells sorted from PBMCs, taken around 5 days after vaccination. Every receptor here comes from a man between 45 and 60 years old who received an inactivated influenza vaccine.

This rearrangement joins TRBV25-1 to TRBJ2-7; a weak D match, TRBD1 (5 bases). Deletions cut 4 bases from V and 3 bases from J, with 19 bases between. This CDR3 has 16 residues. Germline CDR1 reads MGHDK; CDR2 reads SYGVNS. The chain's CDR3 is CASSGSGVVRVYEQYF. The CDR3, as DNA: TGTGCCAGCAGTGGATCTGGAGTGGTCAGGGTCTACGAGCAGTACTTC.

This clonotype was detected ten times or more. J is TRBJ2-5 and V is TRBV7-9; D is possibly TRBD2 (6 bases). From germline, CDR1 is SEHNR and CDR2 FQNEAQ (reference sequence). Deletions cut 5 bases from V and 5 bases from J, with 15 bases between. The CDR3 loop spans 14 amino acids. The CDR3 reads CASSPRSGLETQYF. The CDR3 region has the DNA TGTGCCAGCAGCCCTCGTAGCGGATTGGAGACCCAGTACTTC.

The gene calls are TRBV20-1 and TRBJ2-7; the D gene is possibly TRBD1 (5 bases). The V end was cut by 1 base, the J end by 3 bases, with 16 bases between. The CDR3 runs to 15 residues. Germline V lookup: CDR1 DFQATT, CDR2 SNEGSKA (reference sequence). Written as DNA, the CDR3 is TGCAGTGCTAGAGGGTCCAGGGTCTTAGACTACGAGCAGTACTTC. Protein: CSARGSRVLDYEQYF.

This clonotype appeared a few times. The chain carries TRBV3-1 and TRBJ2-1, with TRBD2 matching over 12 bases. J was trimmed by 3 bases and V by 1 base; bases with no gene match: 1. The germline gives CDR1 LGHDT, CDR2 YNNKEL (reference sequence). This CDR3 is 16 amino acids long. This chain's CDR3 is CASSQVTSGGYNEQFF. DNA of the CDR3: TGTGCCAGCAGCCAAGTGACTAGCGGGGGCTACAATGAGCAGTTCTTC.

This clonotype was found a few times. The V and J genes are TRBV6-2 or TRBV6-3 and TRBJ2-3; the D gene is possibly TRBD2 (6 bases). Germline values: CDR1 MNHEY, CDR2 SVGEGT. The germline V and J ends were trimmed by 3 bases and 6 bases, with 13 bases remaining between them. The CDR3 length is 14 residues. The CDR3 DNA follows: TGTGCCAGCAGTTATAGGGGAGGCTCGGATACGCAGTATTTT. The encoded protein is CASSYRGGSDTQYF.

The chain carries TRBV5-5 and TRBJ2-7, with unresolved D. V was shortened by 3 bases and J by 6 bases, with 7 bases between the two germline ends. Germline assignment: CDR1 SGHKS and CDR2 YYEKEE (reference sequence). This CDR3 has 11 residues. CDR3 nucleotide sequence: TGTGCCAGCAGCTCCACTGGCGAGCAGTACTTC. The encoded protein is CASSSTGEQYF.

CDR3 sequence (DNA): TGTGCCAGCAGCAAGTACGACAGGGGTGGGAATGAGCAGTTCTTC. Its protein product is CASSKYDRGGNEQFF. The gene calls are TRBV11-2 and TRBJ2-1; 8 bases agree with TRBD1. The CDR3 runs 15 residues. Germline V lookup: CDR1 SGHAT, CDR2 FQNNGV. The V gene end was trimmed by 5 bases and the J gene end by 7 bases; junction bases not matched to a gene: 10.

J is TRBJ2-1 and V is TRBV24-1, with D perhaps assigned TRBD1 or TRBD2 (5 bases each). This CDR3 is 19 amino acids long. Germline V lookup: CDR1 KGHDR, CDR2 SFDVKD. Between the trimmed V and J ends, which lost 4 bases and 0 bases, there was a span of 21 bases. The CDR3 nucleotides read TGTGCCACCAGTGACAGTACTAGAAGGGACCCGAGCTCCTACAATGAGCAGTTCTTC. Its protein product is CATSDSTRRDPSSYNEQFF.

This clonotype was counted only a few times. This chain uses TRBV6-5 with TRBJ2-5, with 7 positions matching TRBD2. CDR1 is MNHEY, CDR2 SVGAGI, per germline. With 3 bases clipped from V and 4 bases from J, the junction kept 8 bases outside the gene matches. CDR3 length equals 15 residues. The chain's CDR3 is CASSYLGREGETQYF. In nucleotides, the CDR3 is TGTGCCAGCAGTTATCTGGGCAGGGAGGGAGAGACCCAGTACTTC.

This clonotype appeared a few times. This chain uses TRBV29-1 with TRBJ1-1; D not certain. Trimming took off 4 bases at V and 7 bases at J, with 13 bases between the two ends. Germline V gene sequence: CDR1 SQVTM, CDR2 ANQGSEA. The CDR3 extends over 12 amino acids. The CDR3 region is CSVAEGRIEAFF. In DNA, the CDR3 is TGCAGCGTTGCAGAGGGTCGTATTGAAGCTTTCTTT.

V is TRBV4-1 and J is TRBJ2-7; TRBD2 matches at 10 bases. The V and J ends lost 1 base and 4 bases, in that order; junction bases with no gene match: 7. The germline V gene encodes CDR1 MGHRA and CDR2 YSYEKL. CDR3 size: 16 residues. CDR3: CASSQAVASGGYEQYF. CDR3 in DNA: TGCGCCAGCAGCCAAGCGGTAGCTAGCGGGGGTTACGAGCAGTACTTC.

V usage is TRBV6-5 and J usage is TRBJ2-7; D gene uncertain. Deletions cut 1 base from V and 4 bases from J, with 17 bases between. The germline gives CDR1 MNHEY, CDR2 SVGAGI. The CDR3 totals 16 residues. The CDR3 bases are TGTGCCAGCAGTTACTTAGTAGCCAACACAAAATACGAGCAGTACTTC. Translating it yields CASSYLVANTKYEQYF.

This clonotype was seen a handful of times. The chain couples TRBV20-1 to TRBJ2-1; D unresolved. Germline assignment: CDR1 DFQATT and CDR2 SNEGSKA (reference sequence). Trimming removed 0 bases at V and 3 bases at J, with 9 bases between. The CDR3 consists of 14 residues. As DNA, the CDR3 is TGCAGTGCTAGAGATGTGCGGTTCTACAATGAGCAGTTCTTC. Translation: CSARDVRFYNEQFF.

This clonotype showed up many times. The rearrangement joins TRBV20-1 to TRBJ2-5; D unresolved. This CDR3 has 10 residues. Germline V gives CDR1 DFQATT, CDR2 SNEGSKA (reference sequence). Trimming shortened V by 3 bases and J by 2 bases, and 1 base separated the two germline ends. The DNA for the CDR3 is TGCAGTGCTAGGCAAGAGACCCAGTACTTC. Protein sequence: CSARQETQYF.

The V call is TRBV7-2, the J call TRBJ1-4; 7 nucleotides agree with TRBD1. This CDR3 spans 15 amino acids. The V gene end was trimmed by 2 bases and the J gene end by 7 bases; junction bases not matched to a gene: 7. Germline CDR1 is SGHTA and CDR2 is FQGNSA. CDR3 nucleotides: TGTGCCAGCAGCTTACCAGGGGGAGGTACTGAAAAACTGTTTTTT. It is translated as CASSLPGGGTEKLFF.

This sequence joins TRBV20-1 and TRBJ2-5, with unresolved D. This CDR3 region has 12 residues. Between the trimmed V and J ends, which lost 3 bases and 1 base, there was a span of 6 bases. Germline V gene lookup returns CDR1 DFQATT and CDR2 SNEGSKA (reference sequence). CDR3 nucleotide sequence: TGCAGTGCTAGGGATTTCCAAGAGACCCAGTACTTC. It specifies CSARDFQETQYF.

The gene calls are TRBV4-2 and TRBJ2-5, with D tentatively TRBD1 (5 bases). The germline CDR1 and CDR2 sequences are LGHNA and YNFKEQ. This CDR3 contains 17 residues. V dropped 1 base and J dropped 1 base, with 16 bases sitting between them. The CDR3 coding sequence is TGTGCCAGCAGCCAAGGACTCCAGGGTGAAGGCCAAGAGACCCAGTACTTC. It specifies CASSQGLQGEGQETQYF.

This clonotype was seen a handful of times. The CDR3 sequence is CASSHRLAGGNQETQYF. CDR3 nucleotides: TGCGCCAGCAGCCACAGACTAGCGGGGGGTAATCAAGAGACCCAGTACTTC. The chain couples TRBV4-3 to TRBJ2-5, with 13 bases that match TRBD2. Germline trimming cut 3 bases from V and 2 bases from J; bases unmatched to any gene: 6. The CDR3 covers 17 residues. CDR1 LGHNA and CDR2 YSLEER come from the germline V gene.

This clonotype was observed a handful of times. The rearrangement uses TRBV29-1 and TRBJ2-1, with D unresolved. This CDR3 region has 11 residues. Trimming took 1 base from V and 8 from J, leaving 6 bases between them. From germline, CDR1 is SQVTM and CDR2 ANQGSEA. CDR3 residues: CSVEVAYEQFF. CDR3 nucleotides: TGCAGCGTTGAAGTTGCGTATGAGCAGTTCTTC.

The chain uses TRBV3-1 and TRBJ1-1; D is perhaps TRBD1 (5 bases). V lost 7 bases, J lost 5 bases, and 11 bases lay in between. In germline, CDR1 is LGHDT, CDR2 YNNKEL (reference sequence). This CDR3 has 12 residues. This CDR3 is CASTFSGTEAFF. The CDR3 DNA reads as TGTGCCAGCACCTTCTCAGGGACTGAAGCTTTCTTT.

This clonotype is a singleton in its sample. The chain joins TRBV5-1 to TRBJ2-3; 10 bases fit TRBD2. J gave up 6 bases and V 2 bases, and 15 bases lay outside the gene matches. CDR1 is SGHRS, CDR2 YFSETQ, per germline. CDR3 length equals 18 residues. In nucleotides, the CDR3 is TGCGCCAGCAGCTTAAACCCGGGACTAGCGTTTCCTGGGGATACGCAGTATTTT. Protein sequence: CASSLNPGLAFPGDTQYF. Full variable domain (remainder filled in from reference TRBV5-1 and TRBJ2-3): KAGVTQTPRYLIKTRGQQVTLSCSPISGHRSVSWYQQTPGQGLQFLFEYFSETQRNKGNFPGRFSGRQFSNSRSEMNVSTLELGDSALYLCASSLNPGLAFPGDTQYFGPGTRLTVL.

The CDR3 sequence is CATSFNSGRTYNEQFF. The CDR3 coding sequence is TGTGCCACCAGTTTCAATAGCGGGAGGACCTACAATGAGCAGTTCTTC. The rearrangement links TRBV24-1 to TRBJ2-1; 10 nucleotides match TRBD2. Per the germline V gene, CDR1 is KGHDR and CDR2 is SFDVKD. The CDR3 runs to 16 residues. V dropped 6 bases and J dropped 2; count of bases not matched to a gene: 6.